The 22 T cell receptor beta chains listed next were all sequenced from one sample in a study of shared clonotypes between healthy human individuals. Assay used: immunoSEQ multiplex PCR; TCRdb lists only in-frame clones, some missing. Here the sample spans over 2 million clones, about 90% being singletons. The sequenced material came from naive CD4+ T cells from PBMCs. Subset here: CD45RA+ positively selected. The receptor set was obtained from a man between 18 and 35 years old in good health. Some clones in this sample may be carry-over from other donors' samples.

The chain combines TRBV15 with TRBJ2-7, with 7 nucleotides matching TRBD1. This CDR3 contains 13 residues. Trimming at V came to 8 bases and at J to 4 bases, leaving 8 bases not matched to a gene. The germline V gene has CDR1 LNHNV and CDR2 YYDKDF (reference sequence). CDR3 sequence (DNA): TGTGCCACCTCAGAGACAGGGATGTACGAGCAGTACTTC. It yields the protein CATSETGMYEQYF.

This chain uses TRBV30 with TRBJ1-2; D perhaps matches TRBD1 (5 bases). Germline CDR1 GTSNPN, CDR2 SVGIG (reference sequence). V gave up 7 bases and J gave up 4 bases, with 16 bases separating them. The CDR3 is made up of 13 amino acids. The chain's CDR3 is CAFCRGDSYGYTF. CDR3 nucleotides: TGTGCCTTCTGCCGGGGGGACTCCTATGGCTACACCTTC.

In regard to this clone: The same CDR3 can be traced to other DNA sequences in this sample. The chain uses TRBV5-1 and TRBJ1-4, with 9 bases identical to TRBD1. The ends lost 0 bases at V and 4 bases at J; junction bases unmatched: 1. The CDR3 has 15 amino acids. Germline CDR1 SGHRS, CDR2 YFSETQ. The CDR3 sequence is CASSLGGQGNEKLFF. The CDR3 DNA is TGCGCCAGCAGCTTGGGGGGACAGGGTAATGAAAAACTGTTTTTT.

The V call is TRBV27, the J call TRBJ2-1, with TRBD2 matching over 11 bases. CDR1 and CDR2 from the germline V gene are MNHEY and SMNVEV (reference sequence). This CDR3 spans 17 amino acids. V lost 5 bases to trimming and J lost 6 bases; unmatched junction nucleotides: 12. The CDR3 is CASSTRAGTSGFNEQFF. In DNA, the CDR3 is TGTGCCAGCAGTACAAGGGCCGGGACTAGCGGATTCAATGAGCAGTTCTTC.

This clone was seen a single time. The chain combines TRBV5-6 with TRBJ2-7, with TRBD1 matching 8 bases. CDR1 and CDR2 (germline): SGHDT, YYEEEE. This CDR3 is 14 amino acids long. V shed 4 bases and J 4 bases; nucleotides not matched to a gene: 7. The CDR3 reads CASSRGQGNYEQYF. CDR3 in DNA: TGTGCCAGCAGCCGAGGACAGGGAAATTACGAGCAGTACTTC.

V and J are TRBV7-9 and TRBJ2-3; 8 positions match TRBD1. Per germline, CDR1 SEHNR and CDR2 FQNEAQ (reference sequence). The trim removed 5 bases at V and 6 bases at J, leaving 7 bases unmatched. The CDR3 has 14 residues. CDR3 sequence: CASSMGQEWDTQYF. CDR3 DNA: TGTGCCAGCAGCATGGGACAGGAATGGGATACGCAGTATTTT.

This sequence joins TRBV9 and TRBJ2-3, with TRBD2 matching over 13 bases. The CDR3 has 14 residues. Losses at the gene ends were 5 bases for V and 5 bases for J; bases not matched to a gene: 2. Germline V gene lookup returns CDR1 SGDLS and CDR2 YYNGEE. CDR3 sequence: CASRRTSGGDTQYF. The CDR3 nucleotides are TGTGCCAGCAGGAGGACTAGCGGGGGAGATACGCAGTATTTT.

The CDR3 sequence is CASRGLAGASETQYF. As DNA, the CDR3 is TGTGCCAGCAGAGGACTAGCGGGCGCGTCTGAGACCCAGTACTTC. V is TRBV6-1 and J is TRBJ2-5; 11 positions match TRBD2. CDR3 size: 15 residues. V lost 6 bases and J lost 5; bases outside the gene matches: 8. Per the germline V gene, CDR1 is MNHNS and CDR2 is SASEGT.

The genes are TRBV7-2 and TRBJ2-3, with 11 bases fitting TRBD2. V was pared by 3 bases and J by 4 bases, with 12 bases of the junction left unmatched. CDR1 is SGHTA, CDR2 FQGNSA, per germline. The CDR3 has 18 residues. The CDR3 nucleotides read TGTGCCAGCAGCTTTTTTATGCTAGCGGGAGGAATCGCAGATACGCAGTATTTT. It translates to CASSFFMLAGGIADTQYF. The full variable domain, completed using reference TRBV7-2 and TRBJ2-3, is GAGVSQSPSNKVTEKGKDVELRCDPISGHTALYWYRQSLGQGLEFLIYFQGNSAPDKSGLPSDRFSAERTGGSVSTLTIQRTQQEDSAVYLCASSFFMLAGGIADTQYFGPGTRLTVL.

The J gene is TRBJ1-2, the V gene TRBV5-4, with 8 bases matching TRBD1. The CDR3 extends over 15 amino acids. With V trimmed by 4 bases and J by 7 bases, 12 bases remained unmatched. CDR1 and CDR2 (germline): SGHNT, YYREEE (reference sequence). The CDR3, as DNA: TGTGCCAGCAGCCTGCCGGGCAGGGGGCTCATTGGCTACACCTTC. Translation: CASSLPGRGLIGYTF.

CDR3 sequence reads: CASSLIGQGPSFAYEQYF. Written as DNA, the CDR3 is TGTGCCAGCAGCTTAATAGGACAGGGGCCTTCTTTTGCCTACGAGCAGTACTTC. V is TRBV11-2 and J is TRBJ2-7, with 9 bases aligning to TRBD1. CDR1 and CDR2 from the germline V gene are SGHAT and FQNNGV. V dropped 2 bases and J dropped 2; count of bases not matched to a gene: 13. CDR3 length: 18 amino acids.

This clone was seen only once. The chain recombines TRBV28 with TRBJ2-4; TRBD1 aligns across 9 bases. After removal of 8 bases from V and 8 bases from J, the junction contained 10 bases not matched to a gene. Looked up from germline, CDR1 is MDHEN and CDR2 is SYDVKM. The CDR3 has 14 residues. The CDR3 DNA is TGTGCCAGCGGAACAGGGGGCGGGGGAGACATTCAGTACTTC. Protein: CASGTGGGGDIQYF. The variable domain in full, completed from reference TRBV28 and TRBJ2-4, reads DVKVTQSSRYLVKRTGEKVFLECVQDMDHENMFWYRQDPGLGLRLIYFSYDVKMKEKGDIPEGYSVSREKKERFSLILESASTNQTSMYLCASGTGGGGDIQYFGAGTRLSVL.

The chain couples TRBV2 to TRBJ2-5, with 14 bases fitting TRBD2. This CDR3 region has 16 residues. The germline V gene encodes CDR1 SNHLY and CDR2 FYNNEI. J gave up 4 bases and V 4 bases, and 5 bases lay outside the gene matches. The CDR3 loop is CASSGRGLAGAETQYF. As DNA, the CDR3 is TGTGCCAGCAGTGGAAGGGGACTAGCGGGAGCAGAGACCCAGTACTTC.

This rearrangement joins TRBV9 to TRBJ2-3; D is possibly TRBD2 (6 bases). CDR1 and CDR2 from the germline V gene are SGDLS and YYNGEE. V was trimmed by 4 bases and J by 2 bases, leaving 11 bases between them. The length of the CDR3 is 14 residues. As DNA, the CDR3 is TGTGCCAGCAGCCTAGCGCCGTTCACAGATACGCAGTATTTT. Its protein product is CASSLAPFTDTQYF.

V is TRBV29-1 and J is TRBJ2-4; D call uncertain. The V and J ends lost 0 bases and 6 bases respectively, with 6 bases between them. This CDR3 has 12 amino acids. Per the germline V gene, CDR1 is SQVTM and CDR2 is ANQGSEA. CDR3 bases: TGCAGCGTTGAAGAGGATAGAAACATTCAGTACTTC. Amino acids: CSVEEDRNIQYF.

The chain employs TRBV7-8 and TRBJ2-3, with a possible D match to TRBD2 (5 bases). In germline, CDR1 is SGHVS, CDR2 FQNEAQ. V lost 4 bases to trimming and J lost 2 bases, with 16 bases between them. The CDR3 covers 16 residues. The CDR3 loop reads CASSYPSGRYTDTQYF. The CDR3 DNA reads TGTGCCAGCAGCTACCCCAGCGGTAGATACACAGATACGCAGTATTTT.

This sequence joins TRBV7-2 and TRBJ2-7, with D uncertain. This CDR3 is 15 amino acids long. Germline V gene data show CDR1 as SGHTA and CDR2 as FQGNSA. The ends were cut back, 2 bases at V and 3 bases at J, with 14 bases in the middle. CDR3 DNA: TGTGCCAGCAGCTTAAGTATGGGCATCAACTACGAGCAGTACTTC. It translates to CASSLSMGINYEQYF.

This clone occurred once. The chain is built from TRBV28 and TRBJ2-7; D gene ambiguous. The length of the CDR3 is 12 residues. CDR1 and CDR2 (germline): MDHEN, SYDVKM. V was pared by 8 bases and J by 2 bases, with 10 bases between. DNA of the CDR3: TGTGCCAGCGAACCCAGGCCCTACGAGCAGTACTTC. This sequence encodes CASEPRPYEQYF.

The V and J genes are TRBV7-2 and TRBJ2-3; D is unclear. Germline V gene sequence: CDR1 SGHTA, CDR2 FQGNSA. This CDR3 is 14 amino acids long. With 6 bases removed from V and 3 bases from J, the gap between germline ends came to 13 bases. The CDR3 nucleotides are TGTGCCAGCAGTTATAGTAGGGCAACAGATACGCAGTATTTT. Encoded protein: CASSYSRATDTQYF.

CDR3 DNA: TGTGCCAGCAGCTTATGGGGCGAGCAGTACTTC. It is translated as CASSLWGEQYF. The V call is TRBV7-2, the J call TRBJ2-7; D uncertain. Trimming pared 2 bases from V and 6 bases from J, leaving 5 bases between. The CDR3 has 11 amino acids. In germline, CDR1 is SGHTA, CDR2 FQGNSA.

This sequence joins TRBV5-1 and TRBJ2-4; TRBD2 is a possible D gene (6 bases). This CDR3 is 15 amino acids long. CDR1 SGHRS and CDR2 YFSETQ come from the germline V gene. V lost 6 bases to trimming and J lost 8 bases, with 21 bases between them. For the CDR3, the DNA is TGCGCCAGCACCCCCTTGGGGGGAGAGAGCGACATTCAGTACTTC. Translating it yields CASTPLGGESDIQYF. The whole variable domain, filled in from reference TRBV5-1 and TRBJ2-4, reads KAGVTQTPRYLIKTRGQQVTLSCSPISGHRSVSWYQQTPGQGLQFLFEYFSETQRNKGNFPGRFSGRQFSNSRSEMNVSTLELGDSALYLCASTPLGGESDIQYFGAGTRLSVL.

The V call is TRBV25-1, the J call TRBJ2-1; D gene unclear. Germline assignment: CDR1 MGHDK and CDR2 SYGVNS. The CDR3 has 14 amino acids. V lost 2 bases and J 6 bases, leaving 11 bases between the germline ends. CDR3 residues: CASSEEDVANEQFF. The CDR3 DNA sequence: TGTGCCAGCAGTGAAGAGGACGTCGCCAATGAGCAGTTCTTC.